This T cell receptor (beta chain) originates from a study of T cells in Graves' hyperthyroidism and ophthalmopathy. General observations from the study: Most expanded thyroid clonotypes above 0.001 recurred in blood.

CDR1 is MNHEY and CDR2 is SMNVEV in the germline V gene (reference sequence). This CDR3 is built from 16 residues. Trimming at V came to 5 bases and at J to 5 bases, leaving 13 bases not matched to a gene. Patients were excluded because of uncontrolled infection, other autoimmune disease, pregnancy or lactation. The study based diagnoses on clinical symptoms, serum thyroxine and TRAb, thyroid ultrasound and orbital computed tomography. The PBMCs were sourced from fresh peripheral blood (more than 8.5 ml). This clonotype came up many times. Its matching antigen is unknown. TCR beta CDR3 regions were amplified from RNA. First-round RT-PCR targeting the TCR CDR3 was performed with the HTBI primer set. One entry per CDR3 protein, called by TCRdb with MiXCR from the multiplex PCR reads. The profile covers under 400,000 distinct CDR3 sequences, with 16% appearing a single time and 33% taken by the ten largest.

The chain uses TRBV27 and TRBJ2-5; 8 positions agree with TRBD1. The material sequenced was blood. The clonotype was recovered from a man aged 30 to 39 with Graves' hyperthyroidism. The CDR3 region is CASSGLDRGNQETQYF. Here the CDR3 DNA reads TGTGCCAGCAGTGGGTTAGACAGGGGTAATCAGGAGACCCAGTACTTC.